Below, 10 T cell receptor beta chains from the same sample are listed, as sequenced in a study of a mutant IDH1 vaccine in newly diagnosed glioma. Profiled with immunoSEQ multiplex PCR; TCRdb holds only in-frame clones, not every one. The table has roughly 70,000 clones, 83% seen once. The time point: baseline, week 1 (first vaccination visit). Noted treatment: pre-vaccination baseline after standard-of-care therapy. Specimen: peripheral blood mononuclear cells (PBMCs), collected from a glioma patient treated with radiotherapy, temozolomide or both. These receptors originate from a woman aged 18-29 years with glioma. Some clones in this sample may be carry-over from other donors' samples.

The chain has TRBV18 and TRBJ1-2; 8 bases are a match to TRBD1. The junction had 6 bases not matched to a gene; V was cut back by 3 bases and J by 6 bases. This CDR3 has 14 amino acids. Germline V gene lookup returns CDR1 KGHSH and CDR2 LQKENI. The CDR3 sequence: CASSPAQGANGYTF. Written as DNA, the CDR3 is TGTGCCAGCTCACCCGCCCAGGGGGCTAATGGCTACACCTTC.

The V call is TRBV4-1, the J call TRBJ2-7; 8 nucleotides match TRBD1. V shed 6 bases and J 4 bases; nucleotides not matched to a gene: 11. This CDR3 comprises 15 residues. Germline V lookup: CDR1 MGHRA, CDR2 YSYEKL. The CDR3 spells CASRPGQGKRYEQYF. The CDR3 coding sequence is TGCGCCAGCAGGCCCGGACAGGGAAAACGGTACGAGCAGTACTTC.

The chain combines TRBV27 with TRBJ2-5; no firm D call. Germline lookup yields CDR1 MNHEY and CDR2 SMNVEV (reference sequence). V dropped 0 bases and J dropped 4 bases, with 6 bases sitting between them. The CDR3 has 13 residues. Here the CDR3 reads CASSLSDGETQYF. The DNA for the CDR3 is TGTGCCAGCAGTTTATCAGACGGAGAGACCCAGTACTTC.

The V call is TRBV5-1, the J call TRBJ2-7; D not resolved. Trimming cost V 4 bases and J 0 bases, with 11 bases left between them. Looked up from germline, CDR1 is SGHRS and CDR2 is YFSETQ. The CDR3 is 14 amino acids. Here the CDR3 reads CASSIWTGSYEQYF. The CDR3 nucleotides read TGCGCCAGCAGCATATGGACGGGCTCCTACGAGCAGTACTTC.

The chain uses TRBV5-4 and TRBJ2-6; D might be TRBD2 (5 bases). V was shortened by 4 bases and J by 0 bases, with 8 bases between the two germline ends. The CDR3 runs 15 residues. Germline V gives CDR1 SGHNT, CDR2 YYREEE (reference sequence). CDR3 in amino acids: CASSPGGSGANVLTF. Here the CDR3 DNA reads TGTGCCAGCAGCCCCGGAGGCTCTGGGGCCAACGTCCTGACTTTC.

Written as DNA, the CDR3 is TGTGCCAGCAGTGATATAGCGGGGGGCACAGATACGCAGTATTTT. This translates into CASSDIAGGTDTQYF. The rearrangement uses TRBV6-1 and TRBJ2-3; 9 bases line up with TRBD2. V gave up 3 bases and J gave up 1 base; unmatched junction bases: 2. The germline CDR1 and CDR2 sequences are MNHNS and SASEGT. The CDR3 consists of 15 residues.

J is TRBJ2-1 and V is TRBV18; 8 positions match TRBD1. With V trimmed by 3 bases and J by 4 bases, 5 bases remained unmatched. Germline values: CDR1 KGHSH, CDR2 LQKENI. CDR3 size: 15 residues. CDR3 DNA sequence: TGTGCCAGCTCACCGGACAGGGAACTTTACAATGAGCAGTTCTTC. It encodes CASSPDRELYNEQFF. Filled out from reference TRBV18 and TRBJ2-1, the complete variable domain reads NAGVMQNPRHLVRRRGQEARLRCSPMKGHSHVYWYRQLPEEGLKFMVYLQKENIIDESGMPKERFSAEFPKEGPSILRIQQVVRGDSAAYFCASSPDRELYNEQFFGPGTRLTVL.

CDR3 region: CSVQLTGVEKLFF. For the CDR3, the DNA is TGCAGCGTTCAATTGACAGGGGTGGAAAAACTGTTTTTT. The chain links TRBV29-1 to TRBJ1-4, with TRBD1 identical over 8 bases. The length of the CDR3 is 13 residues. V dropped 5 bases and J dropped 8; count of bases not matched to a gene: 7. The germline gives CDR1 SQVTM, CDR2 ANQGSEA.

In this sample, this clone turned up once. The rearrangement joins TRBV7-9 to TRBJ2-3, with D perhaps matching TRBD1 (6 bases). Germline assignment: CDR1 SEHNR and CDR2 FQNEAQ (reference sequence). The CDR3 runs 12 residues. The V end lost 5 bases, the J end lost 6 bases, and 9 bases lay between the germline ends. CDR3: CASSARGDTQYF. CDR3 coding DNA: TGTGCCAGCAGCGCTAGGGGGGATACGCAGTATTTT.

This clone was observed a handful of times. The chain combines TRBV7-2 with TRBJ1-5; possible D gene TRBD1, 6 bases. Germline V CDR1 and CDR2: SGHTA, FQGNSA. Deletions cut 5 bases from V and 2 bases from J, with 16 bases between. This CDR3 is 16 amino acids long. The chain's CDR3 is CASSRGGGGGNQPQHF. The CDR3 DNA is TGTGCCAGCAGCCGGGGAGGGGGGGGAGGCAATCAGCCCCAGCATTTT.